This T cell receptor beta chain derives from a study of long-term antiretroviral therapy in people with HIV. Study conclusions and caveats: Diversity measured after ART increased yet remained under transplant donor controls. HIV repertoires spanned narrower CDR3 length ranges than controls. Clonal expansions arising prior to ART prevailed in the repertoire at every time point.

Unmatched junction bases numbered 19, after V lost 4 bases and J lost 13 bases. The CDR3 is made up of 16 amino acids. Per the germline V gene, CDR1 is SGHRS and CDR2 is YFSETQ. It was version v3.0 of the immunoSEQ assay that was run at survey level. Profiled with immunoSEQ multiplex PCR; TCRdb holds only in-frame clones, not every one. The table shows roughly 17,000 clones, with 90% to 95% occurring only once. Comment on this clone: The antigen remains undetermined.

The V gene is TRBV5-1, the J gene TRBJ2-1; 8 nucleotides line up with TRBD1. Sequencing used unsorted PBMCs, obtained 0.3 years after starting antiretroviral therapy. The clonotype comes from a man aged 55 to 69 with HIV. CDR3 bases: TGCGCCAGCAGCCCGACAGGGGAATCAGGGGGAGGCGACCAGTTCTTC. This codes for CASSPTGESGGGDQFF.